A selection of T cell receptor beta chains follows, all from one sample in a study of control samples from healthy donors and cancer patients. Some clones are missing from TCRdb's copy, which holds only in-frame ones; the method was immunoSEQ multiplex PCR. The data hold 100,000 to 150,000 clones, with around 87% observed a single time. Specimen: blood. These receptors all stem from a man in his sixties in good health. CDR3s include the opening cysteine and the closing phenylalanine or tryptophan. The order of the fields is J gene, V gene, D gene, clone size, CDR3 protein, CDR3 DNA. The D gene is left open where the match is weak. The size of a clone is reported for some rows only, either as once, few or many, or as a class for expanded clones.

>TRBJ1-5|TRBV28|NA|NA
CATEGSFDNQPQHF
TGTGCAACGGAGGGAAGTTTCGATAATCAGCCCCAGCATTTT
>TRBJ1-1|TRBV29-1|NA|NA
CSVDEGGRVEAFF
TGCAGCGTTGATGAGGGGGGGAGGGTTGAAGCTTTCTTT
>TRBJ2-7|TRBV28|NA|NA
CASSLSGEQYF
TGTGCCAGCAGTCTGAGTGGCGAGCAGTACTTC
>TRBJ1-3|TRBV30|NA|NA
CACLGETGNTIYF
TGTGCCTGTTTGGGGGAAACTGGAAACACCATATATTTT
>TRBJ1-4|TRBV19|NA|NA
CASSRRTDGNEKLFF
TGTGCCAGTAGTCGGCGGACAGACGGTAATGAAAAACTGTTTTTT
>TRBJ1-2|TRBV18|NA|NA
CASSQQGDYGYTF
TGTGCCAGCTCACAACAGGGTGACTATGGCTACACCTTC
>TRBJ1-1|TRBV7-8|NA|NA
CASSLSPANTEAFF
TGTGCCAGCAGCTTATCCCCAGCGAACACTGAAGCTTTCTTT
>TRBJ1-2|TRBV7-8|TRBD1|NA
CASSFTSTGADYYGYTF
TGTGCCAGCAGCTTTACCTCAACAGGGGCCGACTACTATGGCTACACCTTC
>TRBJ1-5|TRBV4-1|NA|NA
CASSQGGAQPQHF
TGCGCCAGCAGCCAAGGGGGTGCTCAGCCCCAGCATTTT
>TRBJ2-3|TRBV28|NA|few
CASSSGTDSTDTQYF
TGTGCCAGCAGTTCCGGGACGGATAGCACAGATACGCAGTATTTT
>TRBJ1-2|TRBV28|NA|NA
CASSSGQGNYGYTF
TGTGCCAGCAGTTCAGGCCAGGGGAACTATGGCTACACCTTC
>TRBJ1-2|TRBV7-8|NA|NA
CASSLTPLPNYGYTF
TGTGCCAGCAGCTTAACCCCTCTCCCAAACTATGGCTACACCTTC
>TRBJ1-1|TRBV19|NA|NA
CASTLGQFGTEAFF
TGTGCCAGCACCCTCGGGCAGTTTGGCACTGAAGCTTTCTTT
>TRBJ1-2|TRBV24-1|NA|NA
CATSDPGQSYGYTF
TGTGCCACCAGTGATCCTGGACAGAGCTATGGCTACACCTTC
>TRBJ2-7|TRBV11-2|NA|NA
CASSGSTAYYDEQYF
TGTGCCAGCAGCGGTAGCACAGCGTATTACGACGAGCAGTACTTC
>TRBJ1-4|TRBV2|NA|NA
CASSGQGTNEKLFF
TGTGCCAGCAGTGGGCAGGGGACTAATGAAAAACTGTTTTTT
>TRBJ2-3|TRBV11-3|TRBD2|NA
CASSPAPLAGDTQYF
TGTGCCAGCAGCCCCGCCCCACTAGCGGGGGATACGCAGTATTTT
>TRBJ1-6|TRBV7-8|TRBD1|NA
CASTFSGQGMGTYNSPLHF
TGTGCCAGCACCTTCTCGGGACAGGGAATGGGCACCTATAATTCACCCCTCCACTTT
>TRBJ1-5|TRBV12-3/TRBV12-4|TRBD1|NA
CATAAGGNQPQHF
TGTGCCACGGCGGCAGGGGGGAATCAGCCCCAGCATTTT
>TRBJ1-5|TRBV28|TRBD1|few
CASSLLQGAEFINQPQHF
TGTGCCAGCAGTTTACTGCAGGGGGCAGAGTTTATCAATCAGCCCCAGCATTTT
>TRBJ1-2|TRBV6-5|NA|NA
CASSYSGGLGYTF
TGTGCCAGCAGTTACTCGGGGGGGCTTGGCTACACCTTC
>TRBJ2-2|TRBV15|NA|once
CATSREGGLQRNTGELFF
TGTGCCACCAGCAGAGAAGGGGGTCTACAACGAAACACCGGGGAGCTGTTTTTT
>TRBJ1-6|TRBV9|TRBD1|NA
CASSAGTGTYNSPLHF
TGTGCCAGCAGCGCCGGGACAGGGACCTATAATTCACCCCTCCACTTT
>TRBJ2-6|TRBV7-2|NA|NA
CASTRQYSGANVLTF
TGTGCCAGCACTAGACAGTACTCTGGGGCCAACGTCCTGACTTTC
>TRBJ2-5|TRBV9|TRBD1|NA
CASSAPGTVSQETQYF
TGTGCCAGCAGCGCGCCCGGGACAGTATCACAAGAGACCCAGTACTTC